Listed here is a single T cell receptor beta chain. The data originate from a study of blood T cell repertoires in COVID-19. Study at large: Sites in the United States, Italy and Spain provided acute and convalescent COVID-19 samples. From T cells, B-cell-depleted T cells, or PBMCs came the material, which was cDNA or gDNA.

In Seattle, patients joined the study during active infection and were tracked longitudinally. The germline CDR1 and CDR2 sequences are SGHRS and YFSETQ. The CDR3 runs 15 residues. V gave up 4 bases and J gave up 7 bases, with 21 bases separating them. In the study's own analysis: Estimates of nucleated cell counts were drawn from the amplification of reference gene primers. Sequenced by immunoSEQ multiplex PCR; TCRdb stores in-frame clones only, minus some. V, J and clone size were drawn from that table, and D and trimming were deduced from the DNA. The table records under 150,000 clones, around 85% of them present only once.

The gene calls are TRBV5-1 and TRBJ2-7, with D hard to call. The sequenced sample was peripheral blood. This receptor was taken from a woman aged 60-75 years with COVID-19, enrolled during active disease. The CDR3 nucleotides are TGCGCCAGCAGCACCCAATCTCCGGTAACCGCAGAGCAGTACTTC. It translates to CASSTQSPVTAEQYF.